This entry lists 20 T cell receptor beta chains sequenced from one sample in a study of cytomegalovirus exposure and HLA in healthy donors. Vbeta (60) and Jbeta (13) primers were used in the PCR. Profiling relied on immunoSEQ multiplex PCR, and the TCRdb table lists in-frame clones only, not all of them. This sample's clone table lists roughly 55,000 clones. The sequenced sample consisted of PBMCs. These receptors were collected from a man aged 45-65 years in good health and CMV-seropositive.

The chain carries TRBV28 and TRBJ1-1; a possible D gene is TRBD1 (5 bases). Trimming stripped 1 base from V and 4 bases from J, with 16 bases between. CDR3 size: 16 residues. CDR1 is MDHEN and CDR2 is SYDVKM in the germline V gene. For the CDR3, the DNA is TGTGCCAGCAGTTTATATAATGGCCTTAGGGGCACTGAAGCTTTCTTT. Protein: CASSLYNGLRGTEAFF.

This chain joins TRBV6-5 and TRBJ2-5, with TRBD1 matching 9 bases. Matching the DNA end better, TRBJ2-7 makes the J call doubtful. CDR1 and CDR2 (germline): MNHEY, SVGAGI. The CDR3 has 15 amino acids. The CDR3 region is CASSPSGTGFYEQYF. CDR3 sequence (DNA): TGTGCCAGCAGCCCCTCCGGGACAGGGTTCTACGAGCAGTACTTC.

Concerning this clone itself: Other DNA sequences in this specimen translate into the identical CDR3. The chain has TRBV10-3 and TRBJ1-2; D is unclear. CDR3 length equals 14 residues. Germline loops: CDR1 ENHRY, CDR2 SYGVKD. Trimming shortened V by 0 bases and J by 0 bases, and 5 bases separated the two germline ends. The CDR3 bases are TGTGCCATCAGTGAGTCGGAGACTAACTATGGCTACACCTTC. Residues: CAISESETNYGYTF.

The rearrangement links TRBV7-8 to TRBJ2-7; 7 bases are shared with TRBD1. The V segment lost 6 bases and the J segment 2 bases; nucleotides outside the gene matches: 4. The length of the CDR3 is 13 residues. CDR1 is SGHVS and CDR2 is FQNEAQ in the germline V gene. The CDR3 nucleotides read TGTGCCAGCAGGGGACAGTCGGCCTACGAGCAGTACTTC. This codes for CASRGQSAYEQYF. Based on the CDR3 plus reference TRBV7-8 and TRBJ2-7, the full variable domain is GAGVSQSPRYKVAKRGQDVALRCDPISGHVSLFWYQQALGQGPEFLTYFQNEAQLDKSGLPSDRFFAERPEGSVSTLKIQRTQQEDSAVYLCASRGQSAYEQYFGPGTRLTVT.

V gene TRBV5-1 combines with J gene TRBJ2-4; possibly TRBD1 for D (7 bases). V was cut by 6 bases and J by 5 bases, with 18 bases left in between. CDR1 is SGHRS and CDR2 is YFSETQ in the germline V gene. CDR3 length equals 15 residues. The CDR3 reads CASTPGGSRENIQYF. The DNA of the CDR3 is TGCGCCAGCACGCCAGGGGGGAGTAGAGAAAACATTCAGTACTTC.

The chain employs TRBV19 and TRBJ1-2; 8 bases are shared with TRBD1. The CDR3 has 15 residues. The V gene end was trimmed by 8 bases and the J gene end by 6 bases; junction bases not matched to a gene: 14. CDR1 LNHDA and CDR2 SQIVND come from the germline V gene (reference sequence). DNA of the CDR3: TGTGCCAGTTATTCCCCGCATCAGGGGGCCGATGGCTACACCTTC. Its translation: CASYSPHQGADGYTF.

The rearrangement links TRBV6-6 to TRBJ1-5; 10 positions agree with TRBD1. V trimming: 2 bases; J trimming: 6 bases; junction bases outside the gene matches: 1. The V gene's germline CDR1 is MNHNY and CDR2 SVGAGI (reference sequence). The CDR3 sequence is 14 residues long. The CDR3 nucleotides read TGTGCCAGCAGTTACGGGACAGGGGCTCAGCCCCAGCATTTT. This translates into CASSYGTGAQPQHF.

J is TRBJ1-2 and V is TRBV30; D remains unclear. V was shortened by 5 bases and J by 2 bases, with 12 bases between the two germline ends. The germline V gene encodes CDR1 GTSNPN and CDR2 SVGIG (reference sequence). The CDR3 is 13 amino acids. For the CDR3, the DNA is TGTGCCTGGTACTCACAGCAAAACTATGGCTACACCTTC. Its translation: CAWYSQQNYGYTF.

This rearrangement joins TRBV29-1 to TRBJ1-3, with 7 bases matching TRBD1. V dropped 7 bases and J dropped 3; count of bases not matched to a gene: 9. Per the germline V gene, CDR1 is SQVTM and CDR2 is ANQGSEA. The CDR3 totals 14 residues. The CDR3 sequence: CSGRGGAGGNTIYF. The CDR3 coding sequence is TGCAGCGGCCGAGGGGGCGCAGGTGGAAACACCATATATTTT.

The CDR3 spells CASSAMALRERTGELFF. The CDR3, as DNA: TGTGCCAGCAGCGCAATGGCCTTGCGGGAGAGGACCGGGGAGCTGTTTTTT. This sequence joins TRBV7-9 and TRBJ2-2; the match to TRBD2 covers 7 bases. This CDR3 is 17 amino acids long. Germline V gene lookup returns CDR1 SEHNR and CDR2 FQNEAQ (reference sequence). V was pared by 5 bases and J by 5 bases, with 14 bases of the junction left unmatched.

This rearrangement joins TRBV29-1 to TRBJ2-3; tentative D call: TRBD2 (6 bases). This CDR3 has 11 residues. Germline CDR1 reads SQVTM; CDR2 reads ANQGSEA. Trimming removed 4 bases from V and 5 bases from J, with 7 bases in between. CDR3 nucleotides: TGCAGCGTTGGGGGAGGAGATACGCAGTATTTT. It specifies CSVGGGDTQYF.

This chain uses TRBV7-6 with TRBJ2-2; D gene uncertain. The CDR3 is made up of 13 amino acids. Germline V CDR1 and CDR2: SGHVS, FNYEAQ. The V end lost 3 bases, the J end lost 5 bases, and 7 bases lay between the germline ends. CDR3 sequence reads: CASSFGETGELFF. The CDR3 nucleotides read TGTGCCAGCAGCTTCGGAGAGACCGGGGAGCTGTTTTTT.

The chain combines TRBV23-1 with TRBJ2-7; 10 bases fit TRBD1. TRBV23-1 falls under the ORF class, with uncertain function. Trimming removed 9 bases from V and 4 bases from J; junction bases left unmatched: 9. This CDR3 contains 14 residues. The CDR3: CARAPGTGVYEQYF. CDR3 sequence (DNA): TGCGCCAGAGCTCCCGGGACAGGGGTATACGAGCAGTACTTC.

This chain uses TRBV30 with TRBJ2-5; 10 bases fit TRBD1. The J call may not be correct, given that the DNA end is closer to TRBJ2-7. The CDR3 extends over 14 amino acids. Germline loops: CDR1 GTSNPN, CDR2 SVGIG (reference sequence). DNA of the CDR3: TGTGCCTGGAGGGGGACAGGGGTAATCCACGAGCAGTACTTC. It encodes CAWRGTGVIHEQYF.

The chain uses TRBV5-5 and TRBJ2-7, with D perhaps TRBD2 (7 bases). Germline V gives CDR1 SGHKS, CDR2 YYEKEE (reference sequence). CDR3 length: 13 amino acids. V shed 6 bases and J shed 3 bases, with 13 bases lying between them. CDR3 amino acids: CASTRRGGYEQYF. The CDR3 nucleotides read TGTGCCAGCACCCGGAGGGGGGGCTACGAGCAGTACTTC.

The genes are TRBV7-9 and TRBJ1-4; no clear D gene. Germline CDR1 reads SEHNR; CDR2 reads FQNEAQ (reference sequence). This CDR3 spans 12 amino acids. Trimming removed 5 bases at V and 7 bases at J, with 8 bases between. CDR3 protein: CASSIEAEKLFF. The CDR3 DNA reads as TGTGCCAGCAGCATAGAAGCTGAAAAACTGTTTTTT.

The V and J genes are TRBV7-9 and TRBJ2-5; TRBD2 aligns across 10 bases. CDR3 length equals 16 residues. The V segment lost 3 bases and the J segment 5 bases; nucleotides outside the gene matches: 9. The V gene's germline CDR1 is SEHNR and CDR2 FQNEAQ (reference sequence). The CDR3 spells CASSFGASGSRETQYF. The CDR3 coding sequence is TGTGCCAGCAGCTTTGGGGCTAGCGGGAGCCGTGAGACCCAGTACTTC.

The chain employs TRBV6-5 and TRBJ1-1, with 8 bases that match TRBD1. After removal of 5 bases from V and 4 bases from J, the junction contained 3 bases not matched to a gene. CDR3 length: 13 amino acids. Germline values: CDR1 MNHEY, CDR2 SVGAGI. The CDR3 bases are TGTGCCAGCAGTGTCGACAGGGGCACTGAAGCTTTCTTT. Amino acids: CASSVDRGTEAFF.

J is TRBJ2-7 and V is TRBV15; D possibly corresponds to TRBD2 (6 bases). V dropped 0 bases and J dropped 6 bases, with 15 bases sitting between them. The CDR3 has 15 amino acids. Germline CDR1 LNHNV, CDR2 YYDKDF (reference sequence). CDR3 protein: CATSRDEVAGLEQYF. The CDR3 bases are TGTGCCACCAGCAGAGATGAAGTGGCGGGGCTCGAGCAGTACTTC.

This chain uses TRBV6-5 with TRBJ2-3, with TRBD2 matching over 9 bases. The CDR3 spans 13 residues. With 5 bases clipped from V and 9 bases from J, the junction kept 6 bases outside the gene matches. Germline CDR1 MNHEY, CDR2 SVGAGI. The CDR3 spells CASSPASGITQYF. DNA of the CDR3: TGTGCCAGCAGTCCCGCTAGCGGGATCACGCAGTATTTT.